The sample holds one count of the clone carrying this TCR beta chain. The antigen is unknown. The sample belongs to a study of OX40 agonist ivuxolimab in advanced cancers. Study results and caveats: Clonal expansion was seen in CD4+ and CD8+ blood T cells by week 6 at 0.1 to 3.0 mg/kg.

The germline gives CDR1 SGHVS, CDR2 FNYEAQ. This CDR3 comprises 14 residues. V lost 2 bases, J lost 0 bases, and 1 base stayed unmatched. Clones were read by immunoSEQ multiplex PCR, and TCRdb kept only the in-frame ones, dropping some. The sample lists some 89,000 clones; about 86% were seen once. This chain links TRBV7-6 with TRBJ2-7; TRBD2 matches at 7 bases. The starting material was CD4+ or CD8+ T cells sorted from blood, obtained in a trial of the OX40 agonist ivuxolimab. This TCR was sampled from an adult with an advanced solid tumor such as melanoma, head and neck, liver or kidney cancer. The CDR3 nucleotides are TGTGCCAGCAGCTTACCGGGGGGCTCCTACGAGCAGTACTTC. Translated: CASSLPGGSYEQYF.